This T cell receptor beta chain was sequenced for a study of shared clonotypes between healthy human individuals. Study-level findings and limits: Clonotype sharing among donors was thought likely to change with sequencing depth. Of the naive CD4 clonotypes, roughly 5.2% were shared across a few donors. The represented genetic and exposure-history diversity was limited by the small number of donors.

The protocol was immunoSEQ multiplex PCR, while the TCRdb copy is restricted to in-frame clones and leaves out a portion. Of 1,500,000 or so clones in the sample, roughly 98.5% were seen once. The V end was cut by 3 bases, the J end by 1 base, with 16 bases between. The CDR3 consists of 17 residues. Turning to this clone: Its antigen is still unknown.

Sequences were obtained from naive CD4+ T cells sorted from blood. Indicated subset: CD45RA+ positively selected. The clonotype originates from a man younger than 40 in good health. The rearrangement uses TRBV23-1 and TRBJ2-1; D is uncertain. TRBV23-1 is known as an ORF, though its function is uncertain. The CDR3 here is CASSHPLSGGSYNEQFF. The CDR3 nucleotides are TGCGCCAGCAGTCACCCTTTATCTGGCGGATCCTACAATGAGCAGTTCTTC.